The clone carrying this TCR beta chain was seen ten or more times. Antigen unknown. This entry belongs to a study of prognosis after radiotherapy for stage I lung cancer. For the study at large: With about a dozen men and 6 women, the cohort's median age was roughly 74 years, range about 50–84.

The study amplified the TCR beta CDR3 region from genomic DNA. This amplification was carried out by two rounds of multiplex PCR. Round-one PCR had primers specific to each TRBV and TRBJ gene. MiXCR was run by TCRdb on the multiplex PCR reads, yielding one entry per CDR3 protein. Of approximately 17,000 distinct CDR3 sequences in the sample, approximately 45% were seen once. Study-level points and caveats: Patients without metastases reportedly showed TRBV and TRBJ gene usage unlike that of patients with metastases. The number of unique TCR clones went down after stereotactic body radiation therapy, with a median of roughly 10,000 versus 7,000.

The CDR3 covers 12 residues. Trimming stripped 5 bases from V and 4 bases from J, with 9 bases between. The germline V gene encodes CDR1 DFQATT and CDR2 SNEGSKA (reference sequence). The rearrangement joins TRBV20-1 to TRBJ1-3; no firm D call. This specimen consisted of PBMCs, obtained before or after stereotactic body radiation therapy (not recorded which). This receptor was obtained from a donor at least 50 years old with non-small cell lung cancer. CDR3 protein: CSAEIGGNTIYF. DNA of the CDR3: TGCAGTGCTGAGATTGGCGGAAACACCATATATTTT.